A single sample gave rise to the 25 T cell receptor beta chains below, sequenced in a study of OX40 agonist ivuxolimab in advanced cancers. Libraries came from the immunoSEQ multiplex PCR assay. Held by TCRdb, this immuneACCESS table contains in-frame sequences only and omits some clones. Under half of the omission traces to an unresolved V gene where checked; the cause of the rest is unknown. The sample yields tens of thousands of clones; about 91% were counted once. Clones ranked in the top ten supply around 11% of the sample. Material: CD4+ or CD8+ T cells sorted from blood, obtained in a trial of the OX40 agonist ivuxolimab. These TCRs come from an adult with an advanced solid tumor such as melanoma, head and neck, liver or kidney cancer.

A single count supports this clone. The chain employs TRBV5-1 and TRBJ2-7; 8 bases line up with TRBD1. Trimming removed 6 bases from V and 4 bases from J; junction bases left unmatched: 9. Germline V gene lookup returns CDR1 SGHRS and CDR2 YFSETQ. The CDR3 is made up of 14 amino acids. This CDR3 reads CASTTGTGTYEQYF. DNA for the CDR3: TGCGCCAGCACAACCGGGACAGGAACATACGAGCAGTACTTC.

By share, this clone counts as medium-sized (0.01 to 0.1%). J is TRBJ2-7 and V is TRBV4-3; 13 nucleotides align to TRBD2. Germline V lookup: CDR1 LGHNA, CDR2 YSLEER. The CDR3 is made up of 15 amino acids. J lost 3 bases, V lost 5 bases, and 4 bases had no gene match. DNA of the CDR3: TGCGCCAGCAGCTCCGGGACTAGCGGGATCTACGAGCAGTACTTC. It is translated as CASSSGTSGIYEQYF.

The V call is TRBV28, the J call TRBJ2-5; a weak D match, TRBD2 (7 bases). V lost 2 bases to trimming and J lost 0 bases, with 13 bases between them. Germline V gives CDR1 MDHEN, CDR2 SYDVKM. CDR3 length equals 16 residues. This CDR3 reads CASSLIRGGHQETQYF. CDR3 in DNA: TGTGCCAGCAGTTTAATCCGCGGGGGCCACCAAGAGACCCAGTACTTC.

The gene calls are TRBV9 and TRBJ2-3, with TRBD2 identical over 8 bases. J was trimmed by 1 base and V by 4 bases; bases with no gene match: 11. The CDR3 runs 17 residues. Germline assignment: CDR1 SGDLS and CDR2 YYNGEE. CDR3 in DNA: TGTGCCAGCAGCCCCCGTCAGGGAGCGGGAGGCACAGATACGCAGTATTTT. Protein: CASSPRQGAGGTDTQYF.

About this clone: Germline is not matched at one junction end, which may reflect a read error. This CDR3 is also generated by other DNA sequences in the sample. The rearrangement links TRBV10-2 to TRBJ2-7; the D gene is possibly TRBD1 (6 bases). Germline values: CDR1 WSHSY, CDR2 SAAADI. This CDR3 has 12 residues. The CDR3 spells CASSLQGDEQYF. The CDR3 DNA reads as TGCGCCAGCAGTTTACAGGGTGACGAGCAGTATTTC.

The chain recombines TRBV2 with TRBJ2-5; D ambiguous. The closer fit of TRBJ2-7 to the DNA end suggests the J call may be wrong. The CDR3 covers 13 residues. CDR1 SNHLY and CDR2 FYNNEI come from the germline V gene. The chain's CDR3 is CATRPNIVPEQYF. DNA of the CDR3: TGTGCCACTAGGCCTAACATTGTTCCCGAGCAGTACTTC.

V and J are TRBV7-8 and TRBJ2-1; no reliable D call. CDR1 SGHVS and CDR2 FQNEAQ come from the germline V gene. The CDR3 has 12 amino acids. The V and J ends lost 1 base and 15 bases respectively, with 13 bases between them. The CDR3 nucleotides read TGTGCCAGCAGCTTAGGTCAGGACCTAGGGTTCTTC. Its protein is CASSLGQDLGFF.

The chain joins TRBV19 to TRBJ2-1; unclear D gene. Trimming took 0 bases from V and 0 from J, leaving 6 bases between them. The CDR3 is made up of 15 amino acids. The germline CDR1 and CDR2 sequences are LNHDA and SQIVND (reference sequence). The CDR3 spells CASSIDVISYNEQFF. CDR3 in DNA: TGTGCCAGTAGTATAGATGTTATCTCCTACAATGAGCAGTTCTTC. Full variable domain (rest looked up from reference TRBV19 and TRBJ2-1): DGGITQSPKYLFRKEGQNVTLSCEQNLNHDAMYWYRQDPGQGLRLIYYSQIVNDFQKGDIAEGYSVSREKKESFPLTVTSAQKNPTAFYLCASSIDVISYNEQFFGPGTRLTVL.

This rearrangement joins TRBV29-1 to TRBJ2-7; D is perhaps TRBD1 (6 bases). The V gene lost 5 bases and the J gene lost 0 bases, with 11 bases spanning the gap. Per germline, CDR1 SQVTM and CDR2 ANQGSEA. The CDR3 spans 13 residues. The CDR3 spells CSVLDRSSYEQYF. In DNA form, the CDR3 reads TGCAGCGTTTTAGACAGGAGCTCCTACGAGCAGTACTTC.

CDR3 residues: CASSLSGDYQETQYF. The CDR3 nucleotides read TGTGCCAGCAGTTTGTCTGGGGACTACCAAGAGACCCAGTACTTC. This chain uses TRBV28 with TRBJ2-5; perhaps TRBD2 as D (6 bases). V lost 3 bases and J lost 0, with 11 bases in between. Germline CDR1 reads MDHEN; CDR2 reads SYDVKM. The CDR3 length is 15 residues.

The CDR3 reads CASRAQGDYEQYF. The DNA for the CDR3 is TGTGCCAGTAGAGCACAGGGGGACTACGAGCAGTACTTC. V is TRBV19 and J is TRBJ2-5, with TRBD1 identical over 8 bases. Judging by the DNA end, TRBJ2-7 fits better; the J call may be wrong. The CDR3 runs 13 residues. Germline V gene sequence: CDR1 LNHDA, CDR2 SQIVND (reference sequence).

The chain uses TRBV4-3 and TRBJ2-1; 8 bases line up with TRBD2. Looked up from germline, CDR1 is LGHNA and CDR2 is YSLEER. The CDR3 is made up of 16 amino acids. With V trimmed by 0 bases and J by 3 bases, 4 bases remained unmatched. The CDR3 DNA follows: TGCGCCAGCAGCCAAGATAGCGGGACTGGCTACAATGAGCAGTTCTTC. Amino acid sequence: CASSQDSGTGYNEQFF.

V usage is TRBV7-9 and J usage is TRBJ2-7, with unresolved D. The V end lost 3 bases, the J end lost 0 bases, and 6 bases lay between the germline ends. The CDR3 is 13 residues long. From germline, CDR1 is SEHNR and CDR2 FQNEAQ (reference sequence). DNA of the CDR3: TGTGCCAGCAGCTTTGGCGGCTCCTACGAGCAGTACTTC. Protein sequence: CASSFGGSYEQYF.

The chain links TRBV4-2 to TRBJ2-7; 9 bases line up with TRBD2. Germline CDR1 is LGHNA and CDR2 is YNFKEQ. V shed 1 base, J shed 2 bases, and the junction held 3 bases outside the gene matches. The length of the CDR3 is 15 residues. The CDR3 reads CASSQGAGGTYEQYF. DNA of the CDR3: TGTGCCAGCAGCCAAGGTGCGGGGGGGACCTACGAGCAGTACTTC.

DNA for the CDR3: TGTGCCAGCAGTAACTCCGGGGGTAGCAATCAGCCCCAGCATTTT. Translating it yields CASSNSGGSNQPQHF. This chain uses TRBV27 with TRBJ1-5, with a tentative D call TRBD1 (5 bases). There are 15 residues in the CDR3. Trimming removed 5 bases from V and 0 bases from J, with 11 bases in between. The germline CDR1 and CDR2 sequences are MNHEY and SMNVEV (reference sequence).

This chain uses TRBV7-6 with TRBJ1-3; maybe TRBD1 (5 bases). The V gene lost 0 bases and the J gene lost 7 bases, with 16 bases spanning the gap. Germline CDR1 SGHVS, CDR2 FNYEAQ. This CDR3 contains 16 residues. CDR3 DNA sequence: TGTGCCAGCAGCTTAGCCGCTGGGGCGCTAGGGAACACCATATATTTT. It codes for CASSLAAGALGNTIYF.

This clone is medium-sized in the sample. V gene TRBV11-2 combines with J gene TRBJ1-3; D is unresolved. Germline V gene data show CDR1 as SGHAT and CDR2 as FQNNGV. The CDR3 has 16 residues. With 1 base removed from V and 2 bases from J, the gap between germline ends came to 12 bases. The CDR3 region is CASSLGVLAPGNTIYF. The CDR3 DNA follows: TGTGCCAGCAGCTTAGGCGTCTTGGCGCCTGGAAACACCATATATTTT.

The chain employs TRBV9 and TRBJ2-3; D gene unclear. The length of the CDR3 is 13 residues. The V gene lost 0 bases and the J gene lost 5 bases, with 7 bases spanning the gap. Germline V lookup: CDR1 SGDLS, CDR2 YYNGEE. As DNA, the CDR3 is TGTGCCAGCAGCGTAGGCCGCCTAGATACGCAGTATTTT. It translates to CASSVGRLDTQYF. Looking up the rest from reference TRBV9 and TRBJ2-3 gives the full variable domain: DSGVTQTPKHLITATGQRVTLRCSPRSGDLSVYWYQQSLDQGLQFLIQYYNGEERAKGNILERFSAQQFPDLHSELNLSSLELGDSALYFCASSVGRLDTQYFGPGTRLTVL.

This chain uses TRBV29-1 with TRBJ2-1; the match to TRBD1 covers 12 bases. The CDR3 totals 16 residues. V trimming: 4 bases; J trimming: 0 bases; junction bases outside the gene matches: 4. From germline, CDR1 is SQVTM and CDR2 ANQGSEA. The CDR3 region is CSVAPGQGASYNEQFF. CDR3 bases: TGCAGCGTTGCTCCGGGACAGGGGGCCTCCTACAATGAGCAGTTCTTC.

This clone was seen a few times. The chain combines TRBV9 with TRBJ1-5; TRBD1 agrees at 7 bases. The CDR3 covers 15 residues. The V and J ends lost 0 bases and 5 bases, in that order; junction bases with no gene match: 5. Germline V lookup: CDR1 SGDLS, CDR2 YYNGEE. CDR3 protein: CASSVDARGDQPQHF. The CDR3, as DNA: TGTGCCAGCAGCGTAGACGCCAGGGGGGATCAGCCCCAGCATTTT.

The chain couples TRBV6-5 to TRBJ2-7, with D perhaps being TRBD1 or TRBD2 (5 bases each). Per germline, CDR1 MNHEY and CDR2 SVGAGI. V lost 6 bases to trimming and J lost 5 bases, with 20 bases between them. CDR3 length equals 15 residues. In nucleotides, the CDR3 is TGTGCCAGCAGGGGGCCGGGGCCCCATATGGACGAGCAGTACTTC. This codes for CASRGPGPHMDEQYF.

This clone has only a few counts. J is TRBJ2-5 and V is TRBV29-1; D unresolved. Germline V CDR1 and CDR2: SQVTM, ANQGSEA. The CDR3 covers 10 residues. V shed 3 bases and J shed 7 bases, with 6 bases lying between them. CDR3 loop: CSVDLRTQYF. The CDR3 DNA reads TGCAGCGTTGACTTGAGGACCCAGTACTTC. The variable domain in full, completed from reference TRBV29-1 and TRBJ2-5, reads SAVISQKPSRDICQRGTSLTIQCQVDSQVTMMFWYRQQPGQSLTLIATANQGSEATYESGFVIDKFPISRPNLTFSTLTVSNMSPEDSSIYLCSVDLRTQYFGPGTRLLVL.

The V call is TRBV4-3, the J call TRBJ2-1, with 9 bases fitting TRBD2. V dropped 0 bases and J dropped 2; count of bases not matched to a gene: 2. Per germline, CDR1 LGHNA and CDR2 YSLEER. The CDR3 loop spans 16 amino acids. CDR3 sequence: CASSQESSGTYNEQFF. The CDR3 coding sequence is TGCGCCAGCAGCCAAGAGTCTAGCGGGACCTACAATGAGCAGTTCTTC.

The V gene is TRBV4-3, the J gene TRBJ2-7; 7 bases match TRBD1. This CDR3 region has 15 residues. CDR1 is LGHNA, CDR2 YSLEER, per germline. With 3 bases clipped from V and 2 bases from J, the junction kept 7 bases outside the gene matches. CDR3: CASSHRDSLAYEQYF. CDR3 in DNA: TGCGCCAGCAGCCACCGGGACAGCCTAGCCTACGAGCAGTACTTC.

The chain carries TRBV28 and TRBJ1-1; D gene unclear. This CDR3 comprises 14 residues. V was trimmed by 1 base and J by 5 bases, leaving 11 bases between them. CDR1 is MDHEN and CDR2 is SYDVKM in the germline V gene. In DNA form, the CDR3 reads TGTGCCAGCAGTTTATTAAGGGAGGAGACTGAAGCTTTCTTT. Encoded protein: CASSLLREETEAFF.